This T cell receptor (beta chain) is from a study of T cells in Graves' hyperthyroidism and ophthalmopathy. Points from the study as a whole: The blood repertoire included most of the expanded thyroid clonotypes above 0.001.

Researchers amplified the TCR beta CDR3 regions from RNA transcripts. First-round RT-PCR of the TCR CDR3 relied on the HTBI primer set. TCRdb used MiXCR to reprocess the multiplex PCR reads, holding one entry per CDR3 protein. The sample carries around 50,000 distinct CDR3 sequences, approximately 52% recorded once. Researchers barred patients who had uncontrolled infection, other autoimmune disease, pregnancy or lactation. Fresh peripheral blood, around 11 ml of it, supplied the PBMCs. This clonotype was detected ten times or more. Its matching antigen is unknown. V was shortened by 5 bases and J by 5 bases, with 13 bases between the two germline ends. The CDR3 runs 14 residues. CDR1 is MNHEY, CDR2 SVGAGI, per germline.

Sequencing was done on a sample of blood. The TCR comes from a woman between 50 and 59 years old with Graves' ophthalmopathy. This chain connects TRBV6-5 to TRBJ1-5; D might be TRBD1 (5 bases). The CDR3 DNA is TGTGCCAGCAGTGTGAAGGGGCCGCATCAGCCCCAGCATTTT. Translating it yields CASSVKGPHQPQHF.